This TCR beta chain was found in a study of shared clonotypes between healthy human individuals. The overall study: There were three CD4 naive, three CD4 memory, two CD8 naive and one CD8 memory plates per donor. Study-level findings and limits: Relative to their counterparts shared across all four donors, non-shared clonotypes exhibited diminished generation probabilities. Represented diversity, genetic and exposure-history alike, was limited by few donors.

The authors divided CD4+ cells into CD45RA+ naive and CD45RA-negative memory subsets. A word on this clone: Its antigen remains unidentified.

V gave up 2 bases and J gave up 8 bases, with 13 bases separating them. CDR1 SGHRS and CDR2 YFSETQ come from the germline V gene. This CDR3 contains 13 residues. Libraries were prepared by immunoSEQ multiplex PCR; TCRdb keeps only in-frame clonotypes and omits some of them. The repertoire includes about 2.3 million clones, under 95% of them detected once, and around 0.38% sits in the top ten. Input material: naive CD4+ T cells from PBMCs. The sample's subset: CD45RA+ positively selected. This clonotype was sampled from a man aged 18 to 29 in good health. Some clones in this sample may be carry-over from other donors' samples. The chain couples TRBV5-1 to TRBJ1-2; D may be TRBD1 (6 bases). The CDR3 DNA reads TGCGCCAGCAGCTTCTACAGGGAGTCAGGCTACACCTTC. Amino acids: CASSFYRESGYTF.